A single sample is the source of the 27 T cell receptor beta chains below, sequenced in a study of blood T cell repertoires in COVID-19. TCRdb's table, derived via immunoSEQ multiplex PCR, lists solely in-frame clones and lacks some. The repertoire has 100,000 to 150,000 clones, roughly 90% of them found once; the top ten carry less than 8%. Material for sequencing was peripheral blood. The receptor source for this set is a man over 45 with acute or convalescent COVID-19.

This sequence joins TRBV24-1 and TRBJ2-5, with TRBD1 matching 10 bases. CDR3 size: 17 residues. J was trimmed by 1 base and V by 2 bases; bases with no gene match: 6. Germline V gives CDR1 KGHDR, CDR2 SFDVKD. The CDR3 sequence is CATSDSRTGGLQETQYF. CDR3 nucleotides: TGTGCCACCAGTGATTCTAGGACAGGGGGTCTCCAAGAGACCCAGTACTTC.

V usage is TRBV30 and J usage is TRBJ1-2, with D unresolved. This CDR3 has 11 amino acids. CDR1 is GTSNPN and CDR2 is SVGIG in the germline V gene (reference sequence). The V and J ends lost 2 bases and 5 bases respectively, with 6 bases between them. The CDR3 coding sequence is TGTGCCTGGAGTCCGCGTTATGGCTACACCTTC. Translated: CAWSPRYGYTF.

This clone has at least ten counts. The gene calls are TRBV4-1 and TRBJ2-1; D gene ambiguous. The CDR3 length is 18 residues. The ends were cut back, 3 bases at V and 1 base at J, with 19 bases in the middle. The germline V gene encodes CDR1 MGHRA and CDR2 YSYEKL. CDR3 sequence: CASSQNSLTILSYNEQFF. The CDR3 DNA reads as TGCGCCAGCAGCCAGAACTCGCTTACGATCCTTTCCTACAATGAGCAGTTCTTC.

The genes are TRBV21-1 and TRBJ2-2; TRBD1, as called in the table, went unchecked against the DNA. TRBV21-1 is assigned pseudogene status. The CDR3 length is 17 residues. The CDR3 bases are TGTGCCAGCAGCAAAAACAGGGCAGCCCGGGGCACCGGGGAGCTGTTTTTT. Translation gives CASSKNRAARGTGELFF.

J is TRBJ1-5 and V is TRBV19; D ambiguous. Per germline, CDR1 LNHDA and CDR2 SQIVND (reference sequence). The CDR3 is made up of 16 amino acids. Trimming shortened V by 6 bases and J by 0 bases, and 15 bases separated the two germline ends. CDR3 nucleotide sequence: TGTGCCAGTAGCCCGGACGGGGAGATTAGCAATCAGCCCCAGCATTTT. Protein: CASSPDGEISNQPQHF.

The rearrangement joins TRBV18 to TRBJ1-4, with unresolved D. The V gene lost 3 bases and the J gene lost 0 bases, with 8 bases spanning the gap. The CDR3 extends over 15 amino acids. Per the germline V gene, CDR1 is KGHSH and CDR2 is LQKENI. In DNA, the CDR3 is TGTGCCAGCTCACCCGAGGGTGCAACTAATGAAAAACTGTTTTTT. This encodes CASSPEGATNEKLFF.

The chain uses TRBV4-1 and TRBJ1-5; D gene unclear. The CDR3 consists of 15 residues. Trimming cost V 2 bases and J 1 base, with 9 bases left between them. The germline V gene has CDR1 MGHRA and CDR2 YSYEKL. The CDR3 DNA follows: TGCGCCAGCAGCCAATTGGAGGACAGCAATCAGCCCCAGCATTTT. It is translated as CASSQLEDSNQPQHF.

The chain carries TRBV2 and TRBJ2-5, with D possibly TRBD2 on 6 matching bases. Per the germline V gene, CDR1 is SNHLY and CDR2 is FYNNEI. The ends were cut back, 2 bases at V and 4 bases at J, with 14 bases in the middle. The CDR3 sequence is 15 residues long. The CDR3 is CASSENSGRGETQYF. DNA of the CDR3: TGTGCCAGCAGTGAAAACTCAGGGCGGGGAGAGACCCAGTACTTC.

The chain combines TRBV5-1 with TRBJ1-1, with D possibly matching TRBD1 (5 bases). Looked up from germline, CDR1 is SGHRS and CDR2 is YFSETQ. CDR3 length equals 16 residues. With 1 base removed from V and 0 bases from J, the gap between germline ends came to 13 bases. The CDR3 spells CASSLFQGGVNTEAFF. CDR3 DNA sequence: TGCGCCAGCAGCTTGTTTCAGGGAGGCGTGAACACTGAAGCTTTCTTT.

Here the CDR3 reads CASSLARGNYGYTF. CDR3 in DNA: TGTGCCAGCAGCTTAGCGCGGGGGAACTATGGCTACACCTTC. The rearrangement links TRBV11-1 to TRBJ1-2, with D possibly being TRBD1 (5 bases). Trimming took 0 bases from V and 2 from J, leaving 7 bases between them. The CDR3 extends over 14 amino acids. Germline lookup yields CDR1 SGHAT and CDR2 FQDESV (reference sequence).

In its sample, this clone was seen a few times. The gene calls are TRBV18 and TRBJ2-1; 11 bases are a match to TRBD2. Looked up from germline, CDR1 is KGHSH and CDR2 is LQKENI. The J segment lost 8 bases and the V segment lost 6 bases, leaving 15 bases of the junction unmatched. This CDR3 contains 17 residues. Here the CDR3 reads CASSLRVTSGIRDEQFF. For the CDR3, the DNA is TGTGCCAGCTCCCTTCGTGTGACTAGCGGGATTAGGGATGAGCAGTTCTTC.

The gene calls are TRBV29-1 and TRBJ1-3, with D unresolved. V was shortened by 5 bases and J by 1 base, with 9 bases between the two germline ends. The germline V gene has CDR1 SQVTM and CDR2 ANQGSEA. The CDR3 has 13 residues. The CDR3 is CSVLATSGNTIYF. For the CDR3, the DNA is TGCAGCGTTTTAGCGACGTCTGGAAACACCATATATTTT.

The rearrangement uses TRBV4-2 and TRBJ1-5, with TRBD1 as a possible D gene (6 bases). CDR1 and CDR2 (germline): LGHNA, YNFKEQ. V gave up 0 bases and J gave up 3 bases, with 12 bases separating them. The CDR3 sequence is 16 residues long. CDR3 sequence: CASSQESGAANQPQHF. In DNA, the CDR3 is TGTGCCAGCAGCCAAGAATCAGGGGCTGCCAATCAGCCCCAGCATTTT.

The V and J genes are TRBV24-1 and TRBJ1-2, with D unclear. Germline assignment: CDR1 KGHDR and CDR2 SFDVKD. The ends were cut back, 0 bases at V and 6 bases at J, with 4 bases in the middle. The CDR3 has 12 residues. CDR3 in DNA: TGTGCCACCAGTGATTTGCAGGATGGCTACACCTTC. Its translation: CATSDLQDGYTF.

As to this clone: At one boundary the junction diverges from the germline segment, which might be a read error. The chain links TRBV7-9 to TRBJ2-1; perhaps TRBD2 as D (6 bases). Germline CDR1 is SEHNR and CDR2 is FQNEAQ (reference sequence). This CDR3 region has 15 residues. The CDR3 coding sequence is TGTGCCAGCAGCTCATCACCGGGGACTTCGGCGGGGCACATCTTC. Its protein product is CASSSSPGTSAGHIF.

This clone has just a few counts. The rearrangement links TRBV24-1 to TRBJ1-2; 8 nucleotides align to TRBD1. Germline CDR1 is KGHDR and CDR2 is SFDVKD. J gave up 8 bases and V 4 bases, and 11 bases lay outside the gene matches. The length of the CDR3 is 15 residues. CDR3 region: CATSEPYDRGDGYTF. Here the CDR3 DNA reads TGTGCCACCAGTGAGCCCTATGACAGGGGCGACGGCTACACCTTC.

In nucleotides, the CDR3 is TGTGCCACCAGCAGGGACTCAAACAACTACAATGAGCAGTTCTTC. It yields the protein CATSRDSNNYNEQFF. This chain uses TRBV15 with TRBJ2-1; tentative D call: TRBD2 (5 bases). CDR1 LNHNV and CDR2 YYDKDF come from the germline V gene (reference sequence). V lost 3 bases and J 3 bases, leaving 12 bases between the germline ends. The CDR3 runs 15 residues.

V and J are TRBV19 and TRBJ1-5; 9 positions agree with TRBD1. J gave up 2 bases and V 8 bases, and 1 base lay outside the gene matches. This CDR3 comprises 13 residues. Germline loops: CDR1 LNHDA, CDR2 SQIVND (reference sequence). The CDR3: CASWTGGNQPQHF. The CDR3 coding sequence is TGTGCCAGTTGGACAGGGGGCAATCAGCCCCAGCATTTT.

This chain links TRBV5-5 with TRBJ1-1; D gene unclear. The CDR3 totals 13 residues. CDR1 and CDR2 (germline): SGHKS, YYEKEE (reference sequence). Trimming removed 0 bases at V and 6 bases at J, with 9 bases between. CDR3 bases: TGTGCCAGCAGCTTGGCGGGGAGTGCTGAAGCTTTCTTT. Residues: CASSLAGSAEAFF.

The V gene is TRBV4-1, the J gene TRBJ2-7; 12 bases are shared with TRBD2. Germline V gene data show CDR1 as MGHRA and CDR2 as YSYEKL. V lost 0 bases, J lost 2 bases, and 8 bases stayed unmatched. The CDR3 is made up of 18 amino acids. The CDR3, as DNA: TGCGCCAGCAGCCAAGACGAACTAGCGGGAGGTAGGGCCTACGAGCAGTACTTC. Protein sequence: CASSQDELAGGRAYEQYF.

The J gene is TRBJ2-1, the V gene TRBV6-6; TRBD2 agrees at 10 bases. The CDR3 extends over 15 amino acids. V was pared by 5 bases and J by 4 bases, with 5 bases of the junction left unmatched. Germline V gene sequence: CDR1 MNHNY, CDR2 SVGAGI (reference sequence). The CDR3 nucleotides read TGTGCCAGCAGTGATACTAGCGGGAAATACAATGAGCAGTTCTTC. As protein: CASSDTSGKYNEQFF.

Written as DNA, the CDR3 is TGTGCCAGTAGTATAGATCTCCAGCGGGAGGGGTCAGATACGCAGTATTTT. Translation gives CASSIDLQREGSDTQYF. This chain links TRBV19 with TRBJ2-3, with 10 bases that match TRBD2. Germline V gene lookup returns CDR1 LNHDA and CDR2 SQIVND (reference sequence). V was pared by 0 bases and J by 4 bases, with 7 bases of the junction left unmatched. The CDR3 is 17 amino acids.

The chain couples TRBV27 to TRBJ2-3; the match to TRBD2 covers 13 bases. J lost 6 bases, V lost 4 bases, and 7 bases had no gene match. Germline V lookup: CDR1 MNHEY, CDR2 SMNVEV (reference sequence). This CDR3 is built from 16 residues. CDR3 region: CASSSRTSGGTDTQYF. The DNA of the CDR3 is TGTGCCAGCAGTTCTCGGACTAGCGGGGGTACGGATACGCAGTATTTT.

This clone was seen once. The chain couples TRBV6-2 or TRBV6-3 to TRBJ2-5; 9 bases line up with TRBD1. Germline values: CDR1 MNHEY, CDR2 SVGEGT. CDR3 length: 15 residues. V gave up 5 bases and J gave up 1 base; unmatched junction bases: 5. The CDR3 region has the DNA TGTGCCAGCAGTAGACCGGGACAGGGCCAAGAGACCCAGTACTTC. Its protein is CASSRPGQGQETQYF.

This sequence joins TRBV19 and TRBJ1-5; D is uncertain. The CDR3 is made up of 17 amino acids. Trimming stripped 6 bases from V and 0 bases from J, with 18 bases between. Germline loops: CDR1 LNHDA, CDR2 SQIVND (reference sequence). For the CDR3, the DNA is TGTGCCAGTAGCCACATTCAACAGCGGTATAGCAATCAGCCCCAGCATTTT. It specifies CASSHIQQRYSNQPQHF.

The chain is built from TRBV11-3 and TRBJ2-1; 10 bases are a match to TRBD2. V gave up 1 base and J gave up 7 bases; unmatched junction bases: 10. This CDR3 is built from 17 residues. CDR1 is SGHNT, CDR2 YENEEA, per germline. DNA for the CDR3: TGTGCCAGCAGCTTAGTAGGGCTAGCGGGAGCCTTTAATGAGCAGTTCTTC. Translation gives CASSLVGLAGAFNEQFF.

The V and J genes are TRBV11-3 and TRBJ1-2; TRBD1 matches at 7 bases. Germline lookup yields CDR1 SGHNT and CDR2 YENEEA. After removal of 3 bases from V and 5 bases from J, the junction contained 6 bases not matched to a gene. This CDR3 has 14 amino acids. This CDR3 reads CASSFQGGRYGYTF. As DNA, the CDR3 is TGTGCCAGCAGCTTCCAGGGGGGAAGATATGGCTACACCTTC. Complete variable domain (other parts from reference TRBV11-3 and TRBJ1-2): EAGVVQSPRYKIIEKKQPVAFWCNPISGHNTLYWYLQNLGQGPELLIRYENEEAVDDSQLPKDRFSAERLKGVDSTLKIQPAELGDSAVYLCASSFQGGRYGYTFGSGTRLTVV.